These 24 T cell receptor beta chains came from one sample sequenced in a study of vaccination effects on CD4 cells after COVID-19. The antigens these receptors bind are not known. Assay: immunoSEQ multiplex PCR; the TCRdb copy retains only in-frame clones and omits some. The repertoire includes about 20,000 clones, around three quarters of them detected once, and 9.1% sits in the top ten. Before sequencing took place, the ViraFEST assay used viral peptide pools to expand antigen-specific CD4+ T cells. The authors isolated CD4+ T cells after about 10 days of culture. Testing of the vaccine recipients showed negative nucleocapsid antibodies and no prior SARS-CoV-2 infection. The sample consisted of CD4+ T cells from PBMCs cultured with HCoV-NL63 spike peptides, taken before COVID-19 vaccination. The receptors originated from a human donor who received a COVID-19 vaccine.

This clone was seen a handful of times. The J gene is TRBJ1-4, the V gene TRBV5-4, with D perhaps matching TRBD1 (5 bases). The CDR3 has 13 amino acids. V lost 4 bases and J lost 8, with 12 bases in between. CDR1 SGHNT and CDR2 YYREEE come from the germline V gene (reference sequence). CDR3 sequence: CASSPGGGEKLFF. CDR3 coding DNA: TGTGCCAGCAGCCCGGGGGGAGGAGAAAAACTGTTTTTT.

The chain links TRBV14 to TRBJ1-1; D is possibly TRBD1 (5 bases). CDR1 is SGHDN and CDR2 is FVKESK in the germline V gene. The V and J ends lost 1 base and 2 bases respectively, with 5 bases between them. The CDR3 loop spans 13 amino acids. CDR3 coding DNA: TGTGCCAGCAGCCAAGGGGGCAACACTGAAGCTTTCTTT. Protein product: CASSQGGNTEAFF.

The chain combines TRBV10-1 with TRBJ1-4; maybe TRBD1 (6 bases). CDR1 and CDR2 (germline): WNHNN, SYGVQD (reference sequence). With 3 bases removed from V and 7 bases from J, the gap between germline ends came to 15 bases. This CDR3 has 15 amino acids. CDR3 nucleotides: TGCGCCAGCAGTGAAGTCGTAGGGGGGACTGAAAAACTGTTTTTT. It is translated as CASSEVVGGTEKLFF.

The V and J genes are TRBV19 and TRBJ1-5; 8 bases are shared with TRBD1. The CDR3 has 16 residues. CDR1 is LNHDA and CDR2 is SQIVND in the germline V gene (reference sequence). V lost 8 bases and J lost 4; bases outside the gene matches: 13. In DNA, the CDR3 is TGTGCCAGTGGTACAAGGGGACAGGTGGGGAATCAGCCCCAGCATTTT. Its translation is CASGTRGQVGNQPQHF.

The CDR3 region is CASSYSGGDRYEQYF. CDR3 bases: TGTGCCAGCAGTTACTCGGGGGGTGATCGTTACGAGCAGTACTTC. The V call is TRBV6-5, the J call TRBJ2-7; a weak D match, TRBD2 (6 bases). This CDR3 is built from 15 residues. V lost 0 bases and J lost 4, with 13 bases in between. Germline V CDR1 and CDR2: MNHEY, SVGAGI.

J is TRBJ1-1 and V is TRBV5-1, with TRBD1 as a possible D gene (5 bases). The CDR3 is 19 amino acids. From germline, CDR1 is SGHRS and CDR2 YFSETQ. The ends were cut back, 0 bases at V and 8 bases at J, with 29 bases in the middle. The CDR3 protein is CASSLARVGREGFVREAFF. The CDR3 DNA is TGCGCCAGCAGCTTGGCCAGGGTGGGAAGAGAAGGTTTCGTTCGAGAAGCTTTCTTT.

This clone has just one count. CDR3: CASSSGRNIQYF. For the CDR3, the DNA is TGCGCCAGCTCAAGCGGTCGGAACATTCAGTACTTC. The chain has TRBV5-1 and TRBJ2-4; TRBD2 might be the D (5 bases). This CDR3 contains 12 residues. Looked up from germline, CDR1 is SGHRS and CDR2 is YFSETQ. Trimming cost V 7 bases and J 7 bases, with 12 bases left between them.

V gene TRBV25-1 combines with J gene TRBJ1-6, with TRBD1 as a possible D gene (5 bases). Germline assignment: CDR1 MGHDK and CDR2 SYGVNS. V was pared by 11 bases and J by 0 bases, with 11 bases between. The CDR3 runs to 14 residues. The CDR3 is CAAAGSSYNSPLHF. CDR3 bases: TGTGCCGCCGCAGGGAGCTCCTATAATTCACCCCTCCACTTT.

The V and J genes are TRBV5-1 and TRBJ1-1; D not resolved. The CDR3 contains 15 residues. Germline-derived CDR1 and CDR2 are SGHRS and YFSETQ. V dropped 0 bases and J dropped 1 base, with 10 bases sitting between them. Written as DNA, the CDR3 is TGCGCCAGCAGCTTGGTGCCCGCAGGGAACACTGAAGCTTTCTTT. Amino acids: CASSLVPAGNTEAFF.

By share, this clone ranks as medium-sized. The genes are TRBV6-5 and TRBJ2-4; 12 bases are a match to TRBD2. The CDR3 runs to 15 residues. The germline V gene has CDR1 MNHEY and CDR2 SVGAGI. The V and J ends lost 6 bases and 3 bases, in that order; junction bases with no gene match: 3. The CDR3 sequence: CASRLAGGDKNIQYF. CDR3 coding DNA: TGTGCCAGCAGGCTAGCGGGGGGGGACAAAAACATTCAGTACTTC.

The V gene is TRBV5-1, the J gene TRBJ2-2; D may be TRBD1 (5 bases). The ends were cut back, 0 bases at V and 5 bases at J, with 11 bases in the middle. The CDR3 runs to 15 residues. CDR1 is SGHRS, CDR2 YFSETQ, per germline. The CDR3 nucleotides read TGCGCCAGCAGCTTGGCCATAGGGGATACCGGGGAGCTGTTTTTT. The encoded protein is CASSLAIGDTGELFF.

The chain is built from TRBV18 and TRBJ2-5, with unresolved D. CDR3 length: 14 amino acids. Deletions cut 3 bases from V and 4 bases from J, with 12 bases between. Germline V gene data show CDR1 as KGHSH and CDR2 as LQKENI. The CDR3 bases are TGTGCCAGCTCACCGCCTGCTAGGGCAGAGACCCAGTACTTC. This encodes CASSPPARAETQYF.

This clone is medium-sized. The chain carries TRBV10-3 and TRBJ1-1, with TRBD1 matching 8 bases. Germline assignment: CDR1 ENHRY and CDR2 SYGVKD. This CDR3 contains 17 residues. Trimming took 4 bases from V and 0 from J; bases not matched to a gene: 10. The CDR3 loop is CAISGFDRGSMNTEAFF. CDR3 DNA: TGTGCCATCAGTGGGTTCGACAGGGGATCTATGAACACTGAAGCTTTCTTT.

This chain connects TRBV7-9 to TRBJ2-1, with 9 bases fitting TRBD2. This CDR3 comprises 19 residues. V gave up 0 bases and J gave up 9 bases; unmatched junction bases: 18. Germline V lookup: CDR1 SEHNR, CDR2 FQNEAQ (reference sequence). This chain's CDR3 is CASSLAPSKWAGGPGEQFF. The CDR3 DNA is TGTGCCAGCAGCTTAGCTCCTAGCAAGTGGGCGGGAGGGCCAGGTGAGCAGTTCTTC.

V gene TRBV9 combines with J gene TRBJ1-5; 7 bases line up with TRBD1. The ends lost 2 bases at V and 1 base at J; junction bases unmatched: 3. This CDR3 has 15 residues. Looked up from germline, CDR1 is SGDLS and CDR2 is YYNGEE. The CDR3 bases are TGTGCCAGCAGCGTTGGGACAGTAAGCAATCAGCCCCAGCATTTT. Amino acid sequence: CASSVGTVSNQPQHF. The entire variable domain, with the rest obtained from reference TRBV9 and TRBJ1-5, is as follows: DSGVTQTPKHLITATGQRVTLRCSPRSGDLSVYWYQQSLDQGLQFLIQYYNGEERAKGNILERFSAQQFPDLHSELNLSSLELGDSALYFCASSVGTVSNQPQHFGDGTRLSIL.

This chain joins TRBV10-1 and TRBJ2-7, with no clear D. With 3 bases removed from V and 2 bases from J, the gap between germline ends came to 11 bases. CDR1 is WNHNN and CDR2 is SYGVQD in the germline V gene (reference sequence). CDR3 length: 14 amino acids. CDR3: CASSDLLRPYEQYF. The CDR3 nucleotides are TGCGCCAGCAGTGACCTCTTAAGGCCCTACGAGCAGTACTTC.

The chain joins TRBV9 to TRBJ1-2; 11 positions match TRBD1. This CDR3 is built from 16 residues. Trimming at V came to 4 bases and at J to 5 bases, leaving 10 bases not matched to a gene. The germline CDR1 and CDR2 sequences are SGDLS and YYNGEE. The CDR3 DNA reads TGTGCCAGCAGCCAGGGGGGGACAGGGGGAAAGTATGGCTACACCTTC. Translated: CASSQGGTGGKYGYTF.

The chain employs TRBV27 and TRBJ1-2; weak D call: TRBD1 (6 bases). The CDR3 totals 13 residues. The germline CDR1 and CDR2 sequences are MNHEY and SMNVEV (reference sequence). Trimming pared 2 bases from V and 4 bases from J, leaving 8 bases between. The CDR3 coding sequence is TGTGCCAGCAGTTTAACAGGGACCTATGGCTACACCTTC. As protein: CASSLTGTYGYTF.

The V call is TRBV20-1, the J call TRBJ1-3; D is unclear. The V gene lost 3 bases and the J gene lost 3 bases, with 12 bases spanning the gap. The CDR3 sequence is 14 residues long. Germline values: CDR1 DFQATT, CDR2 SNEGSKA (reference sequence). The DNA of the CDR3 is TGCAGTGCTAGTCCGGGGATGGGTGGAAACACCATATATTTT. Protein: CSASPGMGGNTIYF.

The rearrangement uses TRBV6-5 and TRBJ1-5, with D hard to call. The germline gives CDR1 MNHEY, CDR2 SVGAGI. The CDR3 runs to 15 residues. The V end lost 2 bases, the J end lost 1 base, and 9 bases lay between the germline ends. The CDR3: CASSYRGGSNQPQHF. The DNA for the CDR3 is TGTGCCAGCAGTTACCGGGGAGGGAGCAATCAGCCCCAGCATTTT.

The chain is built from TRBV27 and TRBJ2-7; D is possibly TRBD1 or TRBD2 (5 bases each). V was shortened by 8 bases and J by 2 bases, with 10 bases between the two germline ends. The CDR3 spans 12 residues. Germline values: CDR1 MNHEY, CDR2 SMNVEV (reference sequence). CDR3 region: CASRRGPYEQYF. The CDR3 nucleotides are TGTGCCAGCCGCCGGGGCCCCTACGAGCAGTACTTC.

V usage is TRBV19 and J usage is TRBJ1-6; no clear D. The CDR3 is 13 residues long. Trimming cost V 1 base and J 7 bases, with 5 bases left between them. Germline V lookup: CDR1 LNHDA, CDR2 SQIVND (reference sequence). This CDR3 reads CASSIVENSPLHF. The CDR3 nucleotides are TGTGCCAGTAGTATAGTTGAGAATTCACCCCTCCACTTT.

This clone was observed a handful of times. This chain links TRBV27 with TRBJ2-2; 8 bases align to TRBD1. Germline loops: CDR1 MNHEY, CDR2 SMNVEV (reference sequence). This CDR3 region has 15 residues. V lost 6 bases and J lost 4; bases outside the gene matches: 7. The CDR3 loop reads CASSPTGVITGELFF. The CDR3 DNA reads as TGTGCCAGCAGCCCGACAGGGGTTATCACCGGGGAGCTGTTTTTT.

The CDR3 region has the DNA TGCGCCAGCAGCTTGGGAGGGAGAACAGATACGCAGTATTTT. Protein: CASSLGGRTDTQYF. The chain joins TRBV5-1 to TRBJ2-3; D is possibly TRBD2 (5 bases). This CDR3 is 14 amino acids long. V was shortened by 0 bases and J by 3 bases, with 8 bases between the two germline ends. CDR1 is SGHRS, CDR2 YFSETQ, per germline.